This TCR beta chain emerged from a study of T cells in Graves' hyperthyroidism and ophthalmopathy. Overall study findings and caveats: Ophthalmopathy got predicted by the model a median approximately six months before its onset.

Comments on this clonotype: Its antigen remains unknown.

Amplified TCR beta CDR3 regions came from RNA transcripts. Researchers ran a first-round RT-PCR on the TCR CDR3 using the HTBI primer set. TCRdb ran MiXCR on the multiplex PCR reads and lists one entry per CDR3 protein. The table shows just under 750,000 distinct CDR3 sequences, with under 45% occurring only once. Pregnant or lactating patients were excluded, as were those with uncontrolled infection or other autoimmune disease. Trimming left V 3 bases short and J 7 bases short, with 12 bases between. CDR1 and CDR2 (germline): ENHRY, SYGVKD. The CDR3 runs 14 residues. The specimen sequenced was blood. This TCR derives from a middle-aged woman with Graves' hyperthyroidism. The rearrangement joins TRBV10-3 to TRBJ2-2, with a weak D call TRBD1 (5 bases). The CDR3 nucleotides are TGTGCCATCAGTGAAGGGCCCAGGGACGGGGAGCTGTTTTTT. It codes for CAISEGPRDGELFF.